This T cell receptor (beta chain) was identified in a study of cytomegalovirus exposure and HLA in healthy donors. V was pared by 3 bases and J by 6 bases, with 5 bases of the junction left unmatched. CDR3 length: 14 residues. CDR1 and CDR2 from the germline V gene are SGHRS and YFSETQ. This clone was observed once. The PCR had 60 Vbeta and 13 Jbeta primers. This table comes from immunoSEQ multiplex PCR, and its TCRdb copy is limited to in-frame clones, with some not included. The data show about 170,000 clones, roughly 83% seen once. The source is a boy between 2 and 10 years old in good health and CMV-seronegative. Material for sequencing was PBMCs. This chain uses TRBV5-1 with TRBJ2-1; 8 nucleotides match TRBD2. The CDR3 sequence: CASSSRTSSNEQFF. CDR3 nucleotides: TGCGCCAGCAGCTCCCGGACTAGCAGCAATGAGCAGTTCTTC.